What follows are 9 T cell receptor beta chains derived from one specimen sequenced in a study of T cells of healthy individuals. TCRdb re-derived calls from the 5' RACE reads in MiXCR, one entry per CDR3 protein. The sample lists tens of thousands of distinct CDR3 sequences, 15% to 20% occurring once. The source of these receptors is a human donor in good health.

This clonotype was counted only a few times. The chain couples TRBV20-1 to TRBJ1-1; D may be TRBD1 (6 bases). V gave up 0 bases and J gave up 0 bases, with 11 bases separating them. The CDR3 extends over 15 amino acids. CDR1 is DFQATT and CDR2 is SNEGSKA in the germline V gene (reference sequence). CDR3 amino acids: CSAREGAAMNTEAFF. The CDR3 DNA sequence: TGCAGTGCTAGAGAGGGGGCCGCCATGAACACTGAAGCTTTCTTT.

V usage is TRBV7-7 and J usage is TRBJ2-1; D tentatively fits TRBD1 or TRBD2 (5 bases each). Trimming removed 5 bases at V and 2 bases at J, with 16 bases between. The CDR3 runs 16 residues. Germline values: CDR1 SSHAT, CDR2 FNYEAQ (reference sequence). DNA of the CDR3: TGTGCCAGCAGCCCCTCAGGGACGGGAACCTACAATGAGCAGTTCTTC. It is translated as CASSPSGTGTYNEQFF.

A few counts support this clonotype. This chain joins TRBV27 and TRBJ1-3; D not resolved. Deletions cut 8 bases from V and 3 bases from J, with 14 bases between. This CDR3 region has 14 residues. CDR1 MNHEY and CDR2 SMNVEV come from the germline V gene (reference sequence). The CDR3 coding sequence is TGTGCCAGCTCGGTTTCGAGGGTTGGAAACACCATATATTTT. Its translation is CASSVSRVGNTIYF.

The chain carries TRBV10-3 and TRBJ1-1; TRBD1 aligns across 7 bases. Germline values: CDR1 ENHRY, CDR2 SYGVKD. The CDR3 runs to 17 residues. Germline trimming cut 3 bases from V and 10 bases from J; bases unmatched to any gene: 20. The CDR3 sequence: CAISESWVKTGAKAAFF. In DNA form, the CDR3 reads TGTGCCATCAGTGAAAGTTGGGTGAAAACAGGGGCCAAGGCAGCTTTCTTT.

The rearrangement uses TRBV9 and TRBJ1-1; D uncertain. V was trimmed by 0 bases and J by 4 bases, leaving 13 bases between them. The V gene's germline CDR1 is SGDLS and CDR2 YYNGEE. This CDR3 comprises 15 residues. Here the CDR3 reads CASSVGAGLGTEAFF. CDR3 nucleotides: TGTGCCAGCAGCGTAGGGGCGGGTCTTGGCACTGAAGCTTTCTTT.

This clonotype was seen many times. J is TRBJ2-3 and V is TRBV12-3 or TRBV12-4; D is uncertain. Trimming pared 3 bases from V and 7 bases from J, leaving 5 bases between. The CDR3 covers 11 residues. The CDR3 spells CASSLGNTQYF. CDR3 nucleotides: TGTGCCAGCAGTTTGGGGAATACGCAGTATTTT.

J is TRBJ2-7 and V is TRBV10-3; unclear D gene. Germline-derived CDR1 and CDR2 are ENHRY and SYGVKD. This CDR3 has 12 residues. Trimming shortened V by 0 bases and J by 7 bases, and 7 bases separated the two germline ends. The CDR3 DNA follows: TGTGCCATCAGTGAGTCCCGTTGGGAGCAGTACTTC. This codes for CAISESRWEQYF.

This clonotype was detected a few times. The chain links TRBV5-1 to TRBJ2-1, with D hard to call. The CDR3 covers 16 residues. The germline gives CDR1 SGHRS, CDR2 YFSETQ. Trimming shortened V by 0 bases and J by 0 bases, and 10 bases separated the two germline ends. CDR3 DNA: TGCGCCAGCAGCTTGGAAGTGGCAAGCTCCTACAATGAGCAGTTCTTC. Translated: CASSLEVASSYNEQFF.

The rearrangement uses TRBV2 and TRBJ2-2, with D unresolved. Germline-derived CDR1 and CDR2 are SNHLY and FYNNEI. Trimming stripped 3 bases from V and 0 bases from J, with 14 bases between. The CDR3 length is 17 residues. CDR3 nucleotides: TGTGCCAGCAGTGATAGCCTAGAAGACTCGAACACCGGGGAGCTGTTTTTT. Protein product: CASSDSLEDSNTGELFF.